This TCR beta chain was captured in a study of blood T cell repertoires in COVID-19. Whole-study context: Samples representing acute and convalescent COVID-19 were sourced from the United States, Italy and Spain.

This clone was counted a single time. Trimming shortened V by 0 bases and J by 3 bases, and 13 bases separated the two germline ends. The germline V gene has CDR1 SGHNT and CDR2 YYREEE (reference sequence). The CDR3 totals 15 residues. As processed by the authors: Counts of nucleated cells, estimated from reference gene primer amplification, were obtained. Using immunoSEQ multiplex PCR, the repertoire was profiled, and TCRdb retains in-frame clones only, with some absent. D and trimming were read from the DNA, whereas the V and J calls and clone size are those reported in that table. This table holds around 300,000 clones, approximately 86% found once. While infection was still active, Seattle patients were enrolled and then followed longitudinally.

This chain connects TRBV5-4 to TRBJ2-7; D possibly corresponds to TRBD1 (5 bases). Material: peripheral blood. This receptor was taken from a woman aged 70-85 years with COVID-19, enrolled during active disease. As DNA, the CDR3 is TGTGCCAGCAGCTTGGAAGCAGGGTGGTACTACGAGCAGTACTTC. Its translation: CASSLEAGWYYEQYF.